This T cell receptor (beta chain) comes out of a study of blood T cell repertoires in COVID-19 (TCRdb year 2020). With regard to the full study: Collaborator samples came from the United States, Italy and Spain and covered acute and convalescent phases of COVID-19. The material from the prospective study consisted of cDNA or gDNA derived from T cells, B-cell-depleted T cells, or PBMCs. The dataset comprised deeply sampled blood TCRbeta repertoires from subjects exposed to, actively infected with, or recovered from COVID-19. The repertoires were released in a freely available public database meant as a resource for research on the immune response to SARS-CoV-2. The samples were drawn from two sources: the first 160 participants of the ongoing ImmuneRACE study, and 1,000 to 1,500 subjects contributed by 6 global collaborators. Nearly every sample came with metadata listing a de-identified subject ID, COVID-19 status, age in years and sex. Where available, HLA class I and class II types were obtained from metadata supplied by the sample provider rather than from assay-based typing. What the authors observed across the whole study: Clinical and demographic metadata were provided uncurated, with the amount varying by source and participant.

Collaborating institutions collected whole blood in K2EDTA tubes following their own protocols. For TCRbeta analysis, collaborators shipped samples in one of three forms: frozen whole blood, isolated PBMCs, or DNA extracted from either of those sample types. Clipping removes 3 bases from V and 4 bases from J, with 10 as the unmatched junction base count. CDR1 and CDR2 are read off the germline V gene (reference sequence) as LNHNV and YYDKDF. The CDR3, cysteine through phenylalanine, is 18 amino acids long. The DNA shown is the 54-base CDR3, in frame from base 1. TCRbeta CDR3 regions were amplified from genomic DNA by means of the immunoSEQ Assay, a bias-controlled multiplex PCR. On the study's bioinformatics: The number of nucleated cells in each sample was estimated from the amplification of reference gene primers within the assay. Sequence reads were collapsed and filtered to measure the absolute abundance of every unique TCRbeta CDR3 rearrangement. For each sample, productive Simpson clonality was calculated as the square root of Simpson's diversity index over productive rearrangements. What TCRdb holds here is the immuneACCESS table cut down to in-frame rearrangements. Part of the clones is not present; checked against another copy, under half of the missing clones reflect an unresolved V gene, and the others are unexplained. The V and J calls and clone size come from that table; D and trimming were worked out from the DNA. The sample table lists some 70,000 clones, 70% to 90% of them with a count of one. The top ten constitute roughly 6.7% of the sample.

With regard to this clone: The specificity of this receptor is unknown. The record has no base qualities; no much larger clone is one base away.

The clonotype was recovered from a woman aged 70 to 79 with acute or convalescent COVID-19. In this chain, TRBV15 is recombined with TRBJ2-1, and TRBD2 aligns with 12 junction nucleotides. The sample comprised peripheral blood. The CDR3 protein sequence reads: CATSSEPWTSGKYNEQFF. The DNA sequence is TGTGCCACCAGCAGTGAACCCTGGACTAGCGGGAAATACAATGAGCAGTTCTTC.